The next 27 T cell receptor beta chains were all read from a single sample in a study of T cell responses to AZD1222 COVID-19 vaccine. Libraries were prepared by immunoSEQ multiplex PCR; TCRdb keeps only in-frame clonotypes and omits some of them. The table records roughly 110,000 clones, about 90% of them present only once. Sequencing used peripheral blood, obtained 28 days after the second AZD1222 dose. The source is an adult who received the AZD1222 COVID-19 vaccine.

This rearrangement joins TRBV5-1 to TRBJ1-4; no firm D call. CDR1 is SGHRS, CDR2 YFSETQ, per germline. This CDR3 spans 16 amino acids. Trimming left V 6 bases short and J 5 bases short, with 20 bases between. The CDR3 loop is CASTQEFRERNEKLFF. In nucleotides, the CDR3 is TGCGCCAGCACCCAAGAGTTTCGGGAGAGAAATGAAAAACTGTTTTTT.

CDR3 sequence reads: CASSLRASQETQYF. The CDR3 DNA sequence: TGTGCCAGCAGCTTAAGGGCTAGTCAAGAGACCCAGTACTTC. The chain is built from TRBV13 and TRBJ2-5, with unresolved D. CDR1 and CDR2 from the germline V gene are PRHDT and FYEKMQ (reference sequence). This CDR3 spans 14 amino acids. V lost 2 bases, J lost 2 bases, and 9 bases lay in between. The full variable domain, its missing parts supplied by reference TRBV13 and TRBJ2-5, is AAGVIQSPRHLIKEKRETATLKCYPIPRHDTVYWYQQGPGQDPQFLISFYEKMQSDKGSIPDRFSAQQFSDYHSELNMSSLELGDSALYFCASSLRASQETQYFGPGTRLLVL.

CDR3 region: CASSIGASYGYTF. CDR3 sequence (DNA): TGTGCCAGTAGTATAGGGGCAAGCTATGGCTACACCTTC. This chain links TRBV19 with TRBJ1-2; the D is unclear. The length of the CDR3 is 13 residues. CDR1 LNHDA and CDR2 SQIVND come from the germline V gene (reference sequence). Trimming cost V 1 base and J 4 bases, with 7 bases left between them. Based on the CDR3 plus reference TRBV19 and TRBJ1-2, the full variable domain is DGGITQSPKYLFRKEGQNVTLSCEQNLNHDAMYWYRQDPGQGLRLIYYSQIVNDFQKGDIAEGYSVSREKKESFPLTVTSAQKNPTAFYLCASSIGASYGYTFGSGTRLTVV.

This sequence joins TRBV28 and TRBJ1-1; D may be TRBD1 (5 bases). The V end lost 2 bases, the J end lost 4 bases, and 8 bases lay between the germline ends. Looked up from germline, CDR1 is MDHEN and CDR2 is SYDVKM. The CDR3 covers 13 residues. CDR3 sequence reads: CASSLGRGTEAFF. The DNA for the CDR3 is TGTGCCAGCAGTTTAGGTAGGGGCACTGAAGCTTTCTTT.

The chain couples TRBV30 to TRBJ2-2; possible D gene TRBD2, 6 bases. V was clipped by 3 bases and J by 1 base, with 12 bases between them. Germline lookup yields CDR1 GTSNPN and CDR2 SVGIG (reference sequence). This CDR3 is 15 amino acids long. Written as DNA, the CDR3 is TGTGCCTGGAGCGCGGCTAGCGAGAACACCGGGGAGCTGTTTTTT. Translation gives CAWSAASENTGELFF.

This clone was seen repeatedly, ten times or more. The chain joins TRBV28 to TRBJ1-5, with 10 nucleotides matching TRBD1. Trimming removed 5 bases from V and 0 bases from J; junction bases left unmatched: 10. Germline V gene lookup returns CDR1 MDHEN and CDR2 SYDVKM. CDR3 length equals 18 residues. The CDR3 loop reads CASSHRTGGLGSNQPQHF. The CDR3 nucleotides read TGTGCCAGCAGTCACCGGACAGGGGGTTTAGGTAGCAATCAGCCCCAGCATTTT.

This rearrangement joins TRBV4-2 to TRBJ1-1; perhaps TRBD1 as D (6 bases). Germline CDR1 and CDR2: LGHNA and YNFKEQ. The CDR3 covers 15 residues. The V end lost 1 base, the J end lost 7 bases, and 16 bases lay between the germline ends. CDR3 region: CASSQAGGRGLEAFF. In DNA form, the CDR3 reads TGTGCCAGCAGCCAAGCGGGGGGCAGGGGCCTTGAAGCTTTCTTT.

The rearrangement uses TRBV28 and TRBJ1-1; D is undetermined. The V end lost 1 base, the J end lost 3 bases, and 21 bases lay between the germline ends. The CDR3 consists of 18 residues. Germline V gene lookup returns CDR1 MDHEN and CDR2 SYDVKM. CDR3 in amino acids: CASSLFSIRAGEDTEAFF. For the CDR3, the DNA is TGTGCCAGCAGTTTATTTTCGATACGCGCCGGGGAGGACACTGAAGCTTTCTTT.

The rearrangement joins TRBV3-1 (or the pseudogene TRBV3-2) to TRBJ1-1; the D gene is possibly TRBD1 (5 bases). The V gene's germline CDR1 is LGHDT and CDR2 YNNKEL (reference sequence). V gave up 6 bases and J gave up 3 bases, with 23 bases separating them. This CDR3 has 17 residues. The CDR3 nucleotides read TGTGCCAGCAGACACCAGCCCGGAGGGACTAGCTACACTGAAGCTTTCTTT. This codes for CASRHQPGGTSYTEAFF.

In DNA, the CDR3 is TGTGCCAGCAGCGAGGGGACTAGCGGGCTTTCCTACAATGAGCAGTTCTTC. Its translation is CASSEGTSGLSYNEQFF. This sequence joins TRBV7-2 and TRBJ2-1, with 12 nucleotides matching TRBD2. Germline assignment: CDR1 SGHTA and CDR2 FQGNSA. The CDR3 is 17 amino acids. V trimming: 5 bases; J trimming: 1 base; junction bases outside the gene matches: 6.

The chain recombines TRBV10-3 with TRBJ2-5; maybe TRBD2 (5 bases). V lost 2 bases and J lost 2, with 6 bases in between. The germline V gene has CDR1 ENHRY and CDR2 SYGVKD. The CDR3 length is 13 residues. The chain's CDR3 is CAISEPGQETQYF. CDR3 nucleotides: TGTGCCATCAGTGAGCCGGGACAAGAGACCCAGTACTTC.

V and J are TRBV5-1 and TRBJ2-5; TRBD1 is a possible D gene (6 bases). This CDR3 contains 13 residues. The germline V gene has CDR1 SGHRS and CDR2 YFSETQ. V was trimmed by 0 bases and J by 5 bases, leaving 8 bases between them. The CDR3 spells CASSLGRGETQYF. The CDR3 DNA reads as TGCGCCAGCAGCTTGGGTAGGGGGGAGACCCAGTACTTC. The whole variable domain, filled in from reference TRBV5-1 and TRBJ2-5, reads KAGVTQTPRYLIKTRGQQVTLSCSPISGHRSVSWYQQTPGQGLQFLFEYFSETQRNKGNFPGRFSGRQFSNSRSEMNVSTLELGDSALYLCASSLGRGETQYFGPGTRLLVL.

The chain is built from TRBV18 and TRBJ1-3, with unresolved D. Per the germline V gene, CDR1 is KGHSH and CDR2 is LQKENI. The CDR3 loop spans 16 amino acids. Trimming took 2 bases from V and 4 from J, leaving 15 bases between them. Here the CDR3 DNA reads TGTGCCAGCTCACCAACTTCTGGGCTGCCGGGAAACACCATATATTTT. Its translation is CASSPTSGLPGNTIYF.

This chain connects TRBV4-3 to TRBJ2-7; 7 bases line up with TRBD1. V trimming: 2 bases; J trimming: 0 bases; junction bases outside the gene matches: 4. The V gene's germline CDR1 is LGHNA and CDR2 YSLEER. There are 15 residues in the CDR3. For the CDR3, the DNA is TGCGCCAGCAGCCAACAGGGGGATAGCTCCTACGAGCAGTACTTC. Translation gives CASSQQGDSSYEQYF.

The chain is built from TRBV6-5 and TRBJ2-7, with D uncertain. This CDR3 has 15 residues. With 6 bases removed from V and 6 bases from J, the gap between germline ends came to 21 bases. Looked up from germline, CDR1 is MNHEY and CDR2 is SVGAGI. CDR3 DNA sequence: TGTGCCAGCAGGCCTTCCGGAGAGGATGGTGGCGAGCAGTACTTC. It is translated as CASRPSGEDGGEQYF.

A remark on this clone: Other nucleotide sequences in the sample specify the same CDR3. The chain is built from TRBV18 and TRBJ2-7; tentative D call: TRBD2 (6 bases). Trimming pared 3 bases from V and 3 bases from J, leaving 9 bases between. Germline V gene data show CDR1 as KGHSH and CDR2 as LQKENI. The CDR3 covers 13 residues. CDR3: CASSPGGYYEQYF. CDR3 DNA: TGTGCCAGCTCACCTGGAGGGTACTACGAGCAGTACTTC.

This chain uses TRBV7-3 with TRBJ1-3; D is unclear. The CDR3 consists of 16 residues. From germline, CDR1 is SGHTA and CDR2 FQGTGA. Trimming stripped 2 bases from V and 3 bases from J, with 14 bases between. CDR3 sequence: CASSLGPVIDGNTIYF. The CDR3 nucleotides are TGTGCCAGCAGCTTAGGGCCGGTCATCGATGGAAACACCATATATTTT. Filled out from reference TRBV7-3 and TRBJ1-3, the complete variable domain reads GAGVSQTPSNKVTEKGKYVELRCDPISGHTALYWYRQSLGQGPEFLIYFQGTGAADDSGLPNDRFFAVRPEGSVSTLKIQRTERGDSAVYLCASSLGPVIDGNTIYFGEGSWLTVV.

The chain is built from TRBV25-1 and TRBJ2-7; D is possibly TRBD1 (6 bases). The length of the CDR3 is 16 residues. V dropped 3 bases and J dropped 7 bases, with 22 bases sitting between them. From germline, CDR1 is MGHDK and CDR2 SYGVNS. As DNA, the CDR3 is TGTGCCAGCAGTGATCCGGGTCCGCAGGGGAGAGGTGAGCAGTACTTC. Its translation is CASSDPGPQGRGEQYF.

The rearrangement uses TRBV25-1 and TRBJ2-5, with 9 bases identical to TRBD1. This CDR3 is 14 amino acids long. Germline V gene sequence: CDR1 MGHDK, CDR2 SYGVNS. Trimming cost V 4 bases and J 1 base; bases outside gene matches: 1. The CDR3 region is CASSAGQGQETQYF. In nucleotides, the CDR3 is TGTGCCAGCAGTGCGGGACAGGGCCAAGAGACCCAGTACTTC.

The chain has TRBV30 and TRBJ2-7; tentatively, D is TRBD1 (6 bases). The CDR3 extends over 15 amino acids. The V gene's germline CDR1 is GTSNPN and CDR2 SVGIG (reference sequence). Trimming stripped 3 bases from V and 2 bases from J, with 17 bases between. The CDR3 DNA reads as TGTGCCTGGAGCCCCACTAACAGGGTTGCCTACGAGCAGTACTTC. Translation: CAWSPTNRVAYEQYF.

V gene TRBV19 combines with J gene TRBJ1-5; D ambiguous. From germline, CDR1 is LNHDA and CDR2 SQIVND (reference sequence). The CDR3 is 12 residues long. The V gene lost 6 bases and the J gene lost 6 bases, with 9 bases spanning the gap. The CDR3 DNA reads as TGTGCCAGTAGGATCAGTGGTCAGCCCCAGCATTTT. Translating it yields CASRISGQPQHF. The complete variable domain, with remaining parts taken from reference TRBV19 and TRBJ1-5, reads DGGITQSPKYLFRKEGQNVTLSCEQNLNHDAMYWYRQDPGQGLRLIYYSQIVNDFQKGDIAEGYSVSREKKESFPLTVTSAQKNPTAFYLCASRISGQPQHFGDGTRLSIL.

In its sample, this clone was seen once. The chain is built from TRBV2 and TRBJ2-2, with 11 bases that match TRBD2. After removal of 10 bases from V and 4 bases from J, the junction contained 5 bases not matched to a gene. From germline, CDR1 is SNHLY and CDR2 FYNNEI. This CDR3 is 14 amino acids long. The DNA of the CDR3 is TGTGCCACCCGACTAGCGGGATCCACCGGGGAGCTGTTTTTT. Translating gives CATRLAGSTGELFF.

J is TRBJ1-1 and V is TRBV9, with D possibly TRBD1 on 5 matching bases. This CDR3 is built from 15 residues. CDR1 and CDR2 (germline): SGDLS, YYNGEE. V dropped 2 bases and J dropped 4 bases, with 15 bases sitting between them. For the CDR3, the DNA is TGTGCCAGCAGCGTGTCCGAAGGGGCGATCACTGAAGCTTTCTTT. It encodes CASSVSEGAITEAFF.

The rearrangement joins TRBV18 to TRBJ1-1; no clear D. Germline assignment: CDR1 KGHSH and CDR2 LQKENI. This CDR3 comprises 15 residues. V was pared by 0 bases and J by 2 bases, with 10 bases between. The CDR3 region has the DNA TGTGCCAGCTCACCACCAATTGAGGGAAACACTGAAGCTTTCTTT. The encoded protein is CASSPPIEGNTEAFF.

This chain uses TRBV19 with TRBJ1-1; maybe TRBD1 (5 bases). The V end was cut by 4 bases, the J end by 3 bases, with 18 bases between. The CDR3 is 16 residues long. Germline lookup yields CDR1 LNHDA and CDR2 SQIVND (reference sequence). Here the CDR3 DNA reads TGTGCCAGTAGTAATAGCCAGGGCCGTACGGACACTGAAGCTTTCTTT. Translation: CASSNSQGRTDTEAFF.

The gene calls are TRBV6-2 or TRBV6-3 and TRBJ1-5; D gene uncertain. V lost 2 bases, J lost 1 base, and 3 bases lay in between. CDR3 length equals 13 residues. The V gene's germline CDR1 is MNHEY and CDR2 SVGEGT. The CDR3 spells CASSYGSNQPQHF. The CDR3 DNA sequence: TGTGCCAGCAGTTACGGCAGCAATCAGCCCCAGCATTTT.

V usage is TRBV5-1 and J usage is TRBJ2-2; TRBD2 aligns across 11 bases. The CDR3 contains 15 residues. Germline assignment: CDR1 SGHRS and CDR2 YFSETQ. The V and J ends lost 1 base and 4 bases, in that order; junction bases with no gene match: 0. DNA for the CDR3: TGCGCCAGCAGCTTGACTAGCGGGGGCACCGGGGAGCTGTTTTTT. Translating it yields CASSLTSGGTGELFF.